This T cell receptor beta chain is drawn from a study of control samples from healthy donors and cancer patients. The V gene lost 3 bases and the J gene lost 8 bases, with 16 bases spanning the gap. Germline loops: CDR1 LNHDA, CDR2 SQIVND (reference sequence). CDR3 length: 14 amino acids. Data came from immunoSEQ multiplex PCR; TCRdb stores just in-frame clones and leaves some out. The sample includes about 160,000 clones, roughly 90% seen only once; the top ten take about 0.64%. The sequence was collected from a woman in her 30s in good health. Material: blood. The chain carries TRBV19 and TRBJ1-1; D remains ambiguous. CDR3 residues: CASSIWPFGGEAFF. In DNA form, the CDR3 reads TGTGCCAGTAGTATTTGGCCATTTGGAGGGGAAGCTTTCTTT.